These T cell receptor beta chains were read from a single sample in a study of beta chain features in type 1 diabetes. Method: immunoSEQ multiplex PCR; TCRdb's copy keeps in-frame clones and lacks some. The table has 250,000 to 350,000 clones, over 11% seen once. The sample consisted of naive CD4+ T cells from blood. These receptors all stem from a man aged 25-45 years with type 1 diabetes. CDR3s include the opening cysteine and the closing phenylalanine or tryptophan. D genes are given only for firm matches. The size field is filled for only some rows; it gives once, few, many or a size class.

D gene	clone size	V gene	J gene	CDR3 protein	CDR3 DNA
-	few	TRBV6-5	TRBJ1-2	CASSTANYGYTF	TGTGCCAGCAGTACAGCTAACTATGGCTACACCTTC
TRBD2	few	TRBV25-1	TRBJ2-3	CASSETSSGDTQYF	TGTGCCAGCAGTGAGACTAGCTCGGGAGATACGCAGTATTTT
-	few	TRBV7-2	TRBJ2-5	CASSLALGRQETQYF	TGTGCCAGCAGCTTAGCCTTGGGGAGACAAGAGACCCAGTACTTC
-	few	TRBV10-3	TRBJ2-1	CAITPGEAAYNEQFF	TGTGCCATCACCCCGGGAGAAGCAGCCTACAATGAGCAGTTCTTC
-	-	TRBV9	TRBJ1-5	CASSVPGSCSHHSNQPQHF	TGTGCCAGCAGCGTGCCGGGTTCCTGTAGTCATCATAGCAATCAGCCCCAGCATTTT
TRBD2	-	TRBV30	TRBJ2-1	CAWRSSGSPHEQFF	TGTGCCTGGAGGTCTAGCGGGAGTCCCCATGAGCAGTTCTTC
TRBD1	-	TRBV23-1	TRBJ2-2	CASSQGTGDTGELFF	TGCGCCAGCAGTCAGGGGACAGGGGACACCGGGGAGCTGTTTTTT
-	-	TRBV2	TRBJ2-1	CATLATYNEQFF	TGTGCCACCCTAGCTACCTACAATGAGCAGTTCTTC
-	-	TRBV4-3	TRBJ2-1	CASSQDMVRGNEQFF	TGCGCCAGCAGCCAAGATATGGTTAGGGGCAATGAGCAGTTCTTC
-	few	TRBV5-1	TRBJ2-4	CASKPQGVKLDIQYF	TGCGCCAGCAAGCCCCAGGGTGTGAAATTGGACATTCAGTACTTC
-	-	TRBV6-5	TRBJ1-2	CASSHRRNYGYTF	TGTGCCAGCAGCCACAGGAGAAACTATGGCTACACCTTC
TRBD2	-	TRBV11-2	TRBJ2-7	CASRGGLAGSHEQYF	TGTGCCAGCAGGGGAGGGCTAGCGGGATCTCACGAGCAGTACTTC
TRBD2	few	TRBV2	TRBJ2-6	CASGGLAGAGANVLTF	TGTGCCAGCGGCGGCCTAGCGGGAGCAGGGGCCAACGTCCTGACTTTC
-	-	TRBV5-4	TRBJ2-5	CASSLATQGKETQYF	TGTGCCAGCAGCTTGGCCACGCAGGGGAAAGAGACCCAGTACTTC
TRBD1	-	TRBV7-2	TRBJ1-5	CASSLGTGRNQPQHF	TGTGCCAGCAGCTTGGGGACAGGTCGCAATCAGCCCCAGCATTTT
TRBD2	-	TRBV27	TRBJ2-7	CASSIRTSGNYEQYF	TGTGCCAGCAGTATCCGGACTAGCGGGAACTACGAGCAGTACTTC
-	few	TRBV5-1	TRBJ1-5	CASSLAGDSNQPQHF	TGCGCCAGCAGCTTGGCAGGGGATAGCAATCAGCCCCAGCATTTT
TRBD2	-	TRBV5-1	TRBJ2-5	CASSLGLGGLAETQYF	TGCGCCAGCAGCTTGGGCTTAGGGGGACTAGCGGAGACCCAGTACTTC
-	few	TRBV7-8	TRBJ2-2	CASSLMEGLTGELFF	TGTGCCAGCAGCTTAATGGAGGGCCTCACCGGGGAGCTGTTTTTT
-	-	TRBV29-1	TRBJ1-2	CSTGESNLRGDGYTF	TGCAGCACCGGAGAGAGTAACCTCCGAGGAGATGGCTACACCTTC
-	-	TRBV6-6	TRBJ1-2	CASSYERNYGYTF	TGTGCCAGCAGTTACGAGAGAAACTATGGCTACACCTTC
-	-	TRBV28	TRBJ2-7	CASSHQGISYEQYF	TGTGCCAGCAGTCACCAGGGGATCTCCTACGAGCAGTACTTC
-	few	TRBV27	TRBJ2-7	CASSHPPEQYF	TGTGCCAGCAGTCATCCCCCCGAGCAGTACTTC
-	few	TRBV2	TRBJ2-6	CASTKNQGSGANVLTF	TGTGCCAGCACCAAAAACCAGGGCTCTGGGGCCAACGTCCTGACTTTC
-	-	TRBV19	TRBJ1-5	CASSRRNQPQHF	TGTGCCAGTAGTCGGAGGAATCAGCCCCAGCATTTT
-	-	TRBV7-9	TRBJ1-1	CASSLGQRNTEAFF	TGTGCCAGCAGCCTCGGACAGAGGAACACTGAAGCTTTCTTT
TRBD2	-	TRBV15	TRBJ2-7	CATSRWDYDYEQYF	TGTGCCACCAGCCGATGGGACTACGACTACGAGCAGTACTTC
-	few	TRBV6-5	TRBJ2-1	CASSPPYGNEQFF	TGTGCCAGCAGTCCCCCCTACGGCAATGAGCAGTTCTTC